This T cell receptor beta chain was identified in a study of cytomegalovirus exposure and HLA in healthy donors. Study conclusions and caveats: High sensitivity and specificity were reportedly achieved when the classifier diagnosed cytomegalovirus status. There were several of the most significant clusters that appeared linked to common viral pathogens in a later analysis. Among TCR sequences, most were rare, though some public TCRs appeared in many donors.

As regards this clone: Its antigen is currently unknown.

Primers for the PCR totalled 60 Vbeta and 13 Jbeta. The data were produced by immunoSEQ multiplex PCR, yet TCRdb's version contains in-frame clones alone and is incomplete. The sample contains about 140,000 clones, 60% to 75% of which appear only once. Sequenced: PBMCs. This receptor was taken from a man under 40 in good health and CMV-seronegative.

CDR3 in DNA: TGTGCCAGCAGTTTAGGTGGGACAGGGGAAGGCTACACCTTC. As protein: CASSLGGTGEGYTF. The chain carries TRBV28 and TRBJ1-2, with 10 bases lining up with TRBD1. V shed 2 bases and J 8 bases; nucleotides not matched to a gene: 5. Per the germline V gene, CDR1 is MDHEN and CDR2 is SYDVKM. This CDR3 has 14 residues.